This T cell receptor (beta chain) was sequenced for a study of cytomegalovirus exposure and HLA in healthy donors. PCR primers comprised 60 Vbeta and 13 Jbeta primers. Clones were sequenced by immunoSEQ multiplex PCR, and TCRdb holds only the in-frame ones, with some missing. The sample gives more than 110,000 clones, over 70% of which show up once; about 1% is in the top ten. For this clone: Its antigen is not known.

Study-level results: The authors later found HLA-associated TCR beta chains more clonally expanded than equally common others.

Looked up from germline, CDR1 is ENHRY and CDR2 is SYGVKD. The V gene lost 3 bases and the J gene lost 0 bases, with 5 bases spanning the gap. The CDR3 has 13 residues. The TCR comes from a man between 18 and 35 years old in good health and CMV-seronegative. Sequencing was done on a sample of PBMCs. The rearrangement links TRBV10-3 to TRBJ1-2, with no clear D. The CDR3 loop reads CAISDPANYGYTF. As DNA, the CDR3 is TGTGCCATCAGTGACCCAGCTAACTATGGCTACACCTTC.